Below, 11 T cell receptor beta chains from the same sample are listed, as sequenced in a study of cytomegalovirus exposure and HLA in healthy donors. Repertoires were generated with immunoSEQ multiplex PCR, while TCRdb's copy carries only in-frame clones and drops some. The sample holds roughly 270,000 clones; 85% to 90% are singletons and the top ten take approximately 0.94%. The specimen was PBMCs. The receptors were sampled from a woman aged 18 to 35 in good health and CMV-seronegative.

This sequence joins TRBV2 and TRBJ2-1; TRBD2 matches 12 bases. The germline V gene encodes CDR1 SNHLY and CDR2 FYNNEI. The trim removed 5 bases at V and 8 bases at J, leaving 7 bases unmatched. This CDR3 region has 15 residues. The CDR3 reads CASSLLAGGVHEQFF. CDR3 coding DNA: TGTGCCAGCAGTTTACTAGCGGGAGGTGTCCATGAGCAGTTCTTC.

The chain is built from TRBV27 and TRBJ2-1; 7 nucleotides align to TRBD2. From germline, CDR1 is MNHEY and CDR2 SMNVEV (reference sequence). The CDR3 totals 16 residues. J was trimmed by 2 bases and V by 3 bases; bases with no gene match: 7. CDR3 residues: CASSFPKGLAYNEQFF. DNA for the CDR3: TGTGCCAGCAGTTTCCCAAAAGGACTAGCCTACAATGAGCAGTTCTTC.

The chain links TRBV27 to TRBJ2-7; weak D call: TRBD1 (6 bases). V was pared by 0 bases and J by 3 bases, with 6 bases between. CDR1 and CDR2 (germline): MNHEY, SMNVEV (reference sequence). This CDR3 contains 13 residues. Here the CDR3 DNA reads TGTGCCAGCAGTTTATCAGGGGGCTACGAGCAGTACTTC. Encoded protein: CASSLSGGYEQYF.

In DNA form, the CDR3 reads TGCGCCAGCAGCTTGGGGACAGGGGACTTCAACTATGGCTACACCTTC. Residues: CASSLGTGDFNYGYTF. This chain links TRBV5-1 with TRBJ1-2; 9 nucleotides match TRBD1. CDR3 length: 16 residues. With 0 bases clipped from V and 2 bases from J, the junction kept 5 bases outside the gene matches. Germline V gene sequence: CDR1 SGHRS, CDR2 YFSETQ. The full variable domain, rest sourced from reference TRBV5-1 and TRBJ1-2, is KAGVTQTPRYLIKTRGQQVTLSCSPISGHRSVSWYQQTPGQGLQFLFEYFSETQRNKGNFPGRFSGRQFSNSRSEMNVSTLELGDSALYLCASSLGTGDFNYGYTFGSGTRLTVV.

The chain combines TRBV5-1 with TRBJ2-5; D ambiguous. This CDR3 comprises 16 residues. Trimming removed 1 base from V and 0 bases from J, with 13 bases in between. The germline V gene encodes CDR1 SGHRS and CDR2 YFSETQ. The CDR3 DNA reads as TGCGCCAGCAGCTTGTCTGTAGCACGTAACCAAGAGACCCAGTACTTC. Translation: CASSLSVARNQETQYF.

The chain is built from TRBV6-5 and TRBJ2-1; D is uncertain. The germline V gene encodes CDR1 MNHEY and CDR2 SVGAGI. CDR3 length: 13 residues. V lost 0 bases and J lost 7, with 7 bases in between. The CDR3 sequence: CASSYSYGNEQFF. CDR3 sequence (DNA): TGTGCCAGCAGTTACTCGTACGGGAATGAGCAGTTCTTC.

The chain uses TRBV28 and TRBJ2-7, with D possibly matching TRBD1 (5 bases). The length of the CDR3 is 17 residues. From germline, CDR1 is MDHEN and CDR2 SYDVKM. V gave up 6 bases and J gave up 0 bases, with 21 bases separating them. Here the CDR3 reads CASSSRKGASISYEQYF. The CDR3 DNA is TGTGCCAGCAGCTCCCGAAAAGGGGCTTCTATCTCCTACGAGCAGTACTTC.

DNA of the CDR3: TGTGCCAGCAGCGACCCCAGGGGGAACACTGAAGCTTTCTTT. Amino acid sequence: CASSDPRGNTEAFF. The chain couples TRBV7-6 to TRBJ1-1; the D gene is possibly TRBD1 (6 bases). The V gene's germline CDR1 is SGHVS and CDR2 FNYEAQ. Between the trimmed V and J ends, which lost 5 bases and 1 base, there was a span of 11 bases. This CDR3 comprises 14 residues.

This chain joins TRBV2 and TRBJ2-2; 8 nucleotides match TRBD1. The V segment lost 6 bases and the J segment 6 bases; nucleotides outside the gene matches: 6. The CDR3 contains 14 residues. Germline V gene data show CDR1 as SNHLY and CDR2 as FYNNEI. The CDR3 is CASRDREFAGELFF. The DNA of the CDR3 is TGTGCCAGCAGGGACAGGGAATTCGCCGGGGAGCTGTTTTTT. The full variable domain, its missing parts supplied by reference TRBV2 and TRBJ2-2, is EPEVTQTPSHQVTQMGQEVILRCVPISNHLYFYWYRQILGQKVEFLVSFYNNEISEKSEIFDDQFSVERPDGSNFTLKIRSTKLEDSAMYFCASRDREFAGELFFGEGSRLTVL.

This clone was detected once. The chain joins TRBV10-3 to TRBJ2-7; TRBD1 agrees at 9 bases. The J segment lost 3 bases and the V segment lost 8 bases, leaving 8 bases of the junction unmatched. Germline CDR1 is ENHRY and CDR2 is SYGVKD. This CDR3 contains 14 residues. The CDR3 DNA sequence: TGTGCCATCGCCCAACAGGGGGCGGGCTACGAGCAGTACTTC. Translation gives CAIAQQGAGYEQYF.

The table lists this clone with a few counts. The chain is built from TRBV25-1 and TRBJ2-1; 7 nucleotides line up with TRBD2. After removal of 5 bases from V and 0 bases from J, the junction contained 13 bases not matched to a gene. CDR3 length: 18 amino acids. In germline, CDR1 is MGHDK, CDR2 SYGVNS. The CDR3 loop reads CASSWEGPHAPSYNEQFF. DNA of the CDR3: TGTGCCAGCAGTTGGGAGGGCCCTCACGCACCCTCCTACAATGAGCAGTTCTTC.